These T cell receptor beta chains were read from a single sample in a study of blood T cell repertoires in COVID-19. Produced via immunoSEQ multiplex PCR; TCRdb's table is partial and in-frame only. The sample shows 130,000 to 150,000 clones, approximately 85% of them seen only once. The sequencing sample was made of peripheral blood. The origin of the receptors is a woman aged 55-75 years with COVID-19, enrolled during active disease. Both conserved end residues are part of each CDR3.

J gene	V gene	CDR3 protein
TRBJ1-5	TRBV6-2/TRBV6-3	CASSYAADRRGSHF
TRBJ1-4	TRBV5-1	CASSLVQGGEKLFF
TRBJ1-1	TRBV6-2/TRBV6-3	CASSSPRMDRNTEAFF
TRBJ1-1	TRBV4-2	CASSQGDRVETEAFF
TRBJ1-4	TRBV25-1	CASSRRGGEKLFF
TRBJ1-6	TRBV3-1/TRBV3-2	CASSQEFDWRSPLHF
TRBJ2-7	TRBV29-1	CSVGTASYEQYF
TRBJ2-7	TRBV27	CASAPGQGAYEQYF
TRBJ1-1	TRBV10-1	CASSEVPQGTAFF
TRBJ2-7	TRBV5-3	CARSLRVSEQYF
TRBJ1-5	TRBV23-1	CASSQCSGTAGRYQPQHF